The 3 T cell receptor beta chains below were found in one sample sequenced in a study of blood T cell repertoires in COVID-19. Profiled with immunoSEQ multiplex PCR; TCRdb holds only in-frame clones, not every one. The table has 200,000 to 250,000 clones, 80% to 85% seen once; the top ten hold less than 20%. Sequencing input: peripheral blood. The source of these receptors is a woman aged 80 or older with active or convalescent COVID-19.

The chain links TRBV19 to TRBJ2-5, with D possibly TRBD2 on 6 matching bases. The CDR3 covers 13 residues. Germline assignment: CDR1 LNHDA and CDR2 SQIVND (reference sequence). Trimming cost V 5 bases and J 7 bases, with 14 bases left between them. The CDR3 nucleotides are TGTGCCAGTAGTCACGGGACTCCCGGGACCCAGTACTTC. The encoded protein is CASSHGTPGTQYF.

The chain has TRBV27 and TRBJ1-3; the D is unclear. The CDR3 has 13 residues. Trimming cost V 9 bases and J 0 bases, with 9 bases left between them. Germline assignment: CDR1 MNHEY and CDR2 SMNVEV (reference sequence). Written as DNA, the CDR3 is TGTGCCAGTCGAGGCCTCTCTGGAAACACCATATATTTT. Translated, it gives CASRGLSGNTIYF.

This clone is a singleton in its sample. The chain recombines TRBV18 with TRBJ2-3, with 11 bases that match TRBD1. V was clipped by 6 bases and J by 2 bases; unmatched bases: 7. Germline CDR1 KGHSH, CDR2 LQKENI. This CDR3 contains 16 residues. Here the CDR3 reads CASSSGQGAYTDTQYF. The CDR3 DNA is TGTGCCAGCTCCTCCGGACAGGGGGCTTACACAGATACGCAGTATTTT.